These T cell receptor beta chains were read from a single sample in a study of cytomegalovirus exposure and HLA in healthy donors. Sequenced by immunoSEQ multiplex PCR; TCRdb stores in-frame clones only, minus some. The repertoire shows about 82,000 clones; the top ten hold around 1.1%. The sequenced sample was PBMCs. The receptors here all came from a woman aged 25 to 39 in good health and CMV-seronegative. The conserved cysteine and the conserved F or W are not part of the CDR3 here.

V: TRBV15; J: TRBJ1-1; CDR3: ATSRAGGGSTEAF
V: TRBV10-2; J: TRBJ1-2; CDR3: ASTGQMGGYT
V: TRBV18; J: TRBJ2-7; CDR3: ASSPAGSNYEQY
V: TRBV27; J: TRBJ2-1; CDR3: ASSMSGRWSGRVQKQF
V: TRBV6-1; J: TRBJ2-1; CDR3: ASKAGGPNEQF
V: TRBV6-1; J: TRBJ1-2; CDR3: ASSGTGGVRSYYGYT
V: TRBV5-1; J: TRBJ2-3; CDR3: ASSFRGSLTSTDTQY
V: TRBV2; J: TRBJ2-3; CDR3: ASGTGITDTQY
V: TRBV7-9; J: TRBJ2-7; CDR3: ASSLGQDRLVEQY
V: TRBV30; J: TRBJ1-2; CDR3: AWSPRTASNYGYT
V: TRBV5-1; J: TRBJ2-7; CDR3: ASSLLAASYEQY
V: TRBV5-6; J: TRBJ1-2; CDR3: ASRSNSQGSLNGYT
V: TRBV11-2; J: TRBJ2-1; CDR3: ASSITLLAGAWDEQF
V: TRBV5-8; J: TRBJ2-3; CDR3: ASSSQSGYTDTQY
V: TRBV5-5; J: TRBJ1-1; CDR3: ASSGGVLSGTEAF
V: TRBV5-1; J: TRBJ1-6; CDR3: ASSLHQIQGNNSPLH